The 22 T cell receptor beta chains presented below share a single source sample, sequenced in a study of cytomegalovirus exposure and HLA in healthy donors. A multiplex PCR was run with 60 Vbeta primers and 13 Jbeta primers. Assay used: immunoSEQ multiplex PCR; TCRdb lists only in-frame clones, some missing. The repertoire holds approximately 180,000 clones, with about four fifths as singletons. Input material: PBMCs. Receptors were obtained from a man between 18 and 29 years old in good health and CMV-seronegative.

This chain uses TRBV7-9 with TRBJ2-6; the D is unclear. The V gene lost 1 base and the J gene lost 0 bases, with 10 bases spanning the gap. The V gene's germline CDR1 is SEHNR and CDR2 FQNEAQ (reference sequence). This CDR3 comprises 17 residues. The CDR3 here is CASSLGRQISGANVLTF. CDR3 DNA sequence: TGTGCCAGCAGCTTAGGGCGGCAGATCTCTGGGGCCAACGTCCTGACTTTC.

V gene TRBV5-8 combines with J gene TRBJ2-2; D gene unclear. The germline V gene encodes CDR1 SGHTS and CDR2 YDEGEE. V lost 0 bases to trimming and J lost 2 bases, with 8 bases between them. This CDR3 is 15 amino acids long. The CDR3 DNA sequence: TGTGCCAGCAGCTTGGCCTACCCAAACACCGGGGAGCTGTTTTTT. Amino acids: CASSLAYPNTGELFF.

As DNA, the CDR3 is TGTGCCAGCAGTTTACTCGTGGCCCGGGGGATATACAATGAGCAGTTCTTC. This codes for CASSLLVARGIYNEQFF. V gene TRBV28 combines with J gene TRBJ2-1; a possible D gene is TRBD2 (6 bases). The V gene's germline CDR1 is MDHEN and CDR2 SYDVKM. CDR3 length equals 17 residues. The germline V and J ends were trimmed by 2 bases and 4 bases, with 18 bases remaining between them.

This chain links TRBV19 with TRBJ1-1; no firm D call. Trimming cost V 1 base and J 3 bases, with 12 bases left between them. This CDR3 contains 15 residues. In germline, CDR1 is LNHDA, CDR2 SQIVND (reference sequence). The CDR3 DNA sequence: TGTGCCAGTAGTATAGTTGGCCCGCGGGACACTGAAGCTTTCTTT. Translating it yields CASSIVGPRDTEAFF.

This rearrangement joins TRBV19 to TRBJ2-7; D is undetermined. Trimming took 3 bases from V and 2 from J, leaving 5 bases between them. The CDR3 loop spans 12 amino acids. Germline CDR1 and CDR2: LNHDA and SQIVND (reference sequence). In DNA, the CDR3 is TGTGCCAGTAGTATTGGCCCCTACGAGCAGTACTTC. Translation: CASSIGPYEQYF.

This sequence joins TRBV30 and TRBJ1-5; D gene uncertain. V gave up 0 bases and J gave up 0 bases, with 6 bases separating them. Germline CDR1 and CDR2: GTSNPN and SVGIG (reference sequence). The CDR3 has 14 residues. CDR3 coding DNA: TGTGCCTGGAGTGTACCCTATAGCAATCAGCCCCAGCATTTT. It is translated as CAWSVPYSNQPQHF.

The J gene is TRBJ2-1, the V gene TRBV28, with 7 positions matching TRBD2. Germline CDR1 and CDR2: MDHEN and SYDVKM. V lost 6 bases to trimming and J lost 2 bases; unmatched junction nucleotides: 13. The CDR3 spans 17 residues. CDR3 DNA sequence: TGTGCCAGCAGCTCACCCCGGGGGGACGGAACCTACAATGAGCAGTTCTTC. This encodes CASSSPRGDGTYNEQFF.

The chain uses TRBV2 and TRBJ2-5; D possibly corresponds to TRBD1 (6 bases). The germline gives CDR1 SNHLY, CDR2 FYNNEI. The CDR3 has 12 amino acids. V lost 6 bases and J 5 bases, leaving 10 bases between the germline ends. The CDR3 is CASRSRGETQYF. As DNA, the CDR3 is TGTGCCAGCAGGAGTAGGGGGGAGACCCAGTACTTC.

This clone showed up just a few times. At one end, the junction sequence differs from germline, possibly due to a read error. The V and J genes are TRBV7-6 and TRBJ2-6; possible D gene TRBD1, 6 bases. The CDR3 runs 17 residues. CDR1 is SGHVS, CDR2 FNYEAQ, per germline. The CDR3 reads CASSLGTYLTSANVLTF. The DNA of the CDR3 is TGTGCCAGCAGTTTAGGGACATACCTTACTTCAGCCAACGTCCTGACTTTC.

V gene TRBV19 combines with J gene TRBJ1-1; D gene ambiguous. CDR1 and CDR2 from the germline V gene are LNHDA and SQIVND (reference sequence). V shed 3 bases and J shed 4 bases, with 12 bases lying between them. CDR3 length: 14 amino acids. The DNA for the CDR3 is TGTGCCAGTAGTATGGACTCTAAGTTCACTGAAGCTTTCTTT. Protein: CASSMDSKFTEAFF.

This clone was found once. The V and J genes are TRBV14 and TRBJ2-7; TRBD1 aligns across 11 bases. Germline V gives CDR1 SGHDN, CDR2 FVKESK. J was trimmed by 5 bases and V by 4 bases; bases with no gene match: 7. This CDR3 has 15 residues. For the CDR3, the DNA is TGTGCCAGCAGCCGCCTTGGACAGGGGGCCGACGAGCAGTACTTC. Its protein is CASSRLGQGADEQYF. Variable domain in full (rest from reference TRBV14 and TRBJ2-7): EAGVTQFPSHSVIEKGQTVTLRCDPISGHDNLYWYRRVMGKEIKFLLHFVKESKQDESGMPNNRFLAERTGGTYSTLKVQPAELEDSGVYFCASSRLGQGADEQYFGPGTRLTVT.

The chain has TRBV9 and TRBJ2-3, with D perhaps matching TRBD2 (7 bases). The V gene's germline CDR1 is SGDLS and CDR2 YYNGEE. With 0 bases removed from V and 2 bases from J, the gap between germline ends came to 10 bases. This CDR3 has 15 amino acids. The CDR3 coding sequence is TGTGCCAGCAGCGTAGGGGGGGGCCACACAGATACGCAGTATTTT. Translation gives CASSVGGGHTDTQYF.

The chain employs TRBV7-9 and TRBJ1-1; possibly TRBD1 for D (6 bases). CDR1 and CDR2 (germline): SEHNR, FQNEAQ (reference sequence). Deletions cut 3 bases from V and 5 bases from J, with 13 bases between. CDR3 length equals 14 residues. The CDR3: CASSFQQGGTEAFF. Written as DNA, the CDR3 is TGTGCCAGCAGCTTTCAACAGGGTGGAACTGAAGCTTTCTTT.

This clone was seen ten or more times. This sequence joins TRBV6-1 and TRBJ1-4; no firm D call. The CDR3 loop spans 15 amino acids. The germline V and J ends were trimmed by 2 bases and 2 bases, with 9 bases remaining between them. CDR1 MNHNS and CDR2 SASEGT come from the germline V gene. CDR3 in DNA: TGTGCCAGCAGTGAATCTCCAGGTACTAATGAAAAACTGTTTTTT. Amino acids: CASSESPGTNEKLFF.

CDR3 nucleotides: TGCGCCAGCAGCTTGGCCAGGGGAACTAATGAAAAACTGTTTTTT. This gives the protein CASSLARGTNEKLFF. The chain uses TRBV5-1 and TRBJ1-4; the D gene is possibly TRBD1 (6 bases). The germline V gene encodes CDR1 SGHRS and CDR2 YFSETQ. This CDR3 region has 15 residues. The V and J ends lost 0 bases and 1 base respectively, with 7 bases between them. The variable domain in full, with the rest retrieved from reference TRBV5-1 and TRBJ1-4, is KAGVTQTPRYLIKTRGQQVTLSCSPISGHRSVSWYQQTPGQGLQFLFEYFSETQRNKGNFPGRFSGRQFSNSRSEMNVSTLELGDSALYLCASSLARGTNEKLFFGSGTQLSVL.

This clone was observed a handful of times. CDR3 loop: CASTSLGQGFYEQYF. In DNA form, the CDR3 reads TGTGCCAGTACGTCTCTGGGACAGGGCTTCTACGAGCAGTACTTC. The chain couples TRBV27 to TRBJ2-7; 9 bases match TRBD1. V lost 9 bases, J lost 3 bases, and 12 bases stayed unmatched. From germline, CDR1 is MNHEY and CDR2 SMNVEV (reference sequence). CDR3 size: 15 residues.

The rearrangement uses TRBV12-5 and TRBJ2-3; D is ambiguous. CDR3 length equals 12 residues. Germline-derived CDR1 and CDR2 are LGHNT and FRNRAP. V was pared by 3 bases and J by 3 bases, with 4 bases between. The CDR3 region has the DNA TGTGCTAGTGGTTTTTCGACAGATACGCAGTATTTT. Translated, it gives CASGFSTDTQYF.

The chain combines TRBV5-8 with TRBJ1-3; 8 bases are shared with TRBD1. Trimming at V came to 3 bases and at J to 7 bases, leaving 6 bases not matched to a gene. The CDR3 totals 14 residues. Germline values: CDR1 SGHTS, CDR2 YDEGEE. The CDR3 region is CASSYGTGWNTIYF. For the CDR3, the DNA is TGTGCCAGCAGCTACGGGACAGGTTGGAACACCATATATTTT.

The chain combines TRBV19 with TRBJ1-4; TRBD1 aligns across 7 bases. The CDR3 has 16 residues. V trimming: 6 bases; J trimming: 5 bases; junction bases outside the gene matches: 12. CDR1 is LNHDA and CDR2 is SQIVND in the germline V gene (reference sequence). This chain's CDR3 is CASRTHRGQANEKLFF. The DNA for the CDR3 is TGTGCCAGTAGAACACACCGTGGACAGGCCAATGAAAAACTGTTTTTT. The full variable domain, in which reference TRBV19 and TRBJ1-4 provide the parts outside the CDR3, is DGGITQSPKYLFRKEGQNVTLSCEQNLNHDAMYWYRQDPGQGLRLIYYSQIVNDFQKGDIAEGYSVSREKKESFPLTVTSAQKNPTAFYLCASRTHRGQANEKLFFGSGTQLSVL.

The CDR3 is CASRTLPRGGDNEQFF. CDR3 DNA: TGCGCCAGCAGGACCCTTCCGCGGGGGGGCGACAATGAGCAGTTCTTC. The genes are TRBV10-1 and TRBJ2-1; 9 bases match TRBD2. Germline CDR1 is WNHNN and CDR2 is SYGVQD (reference sequence). This CDR3 comprises 16 residues. With V trimmed by 6 bases and J by 5 bases, 11 bases remained unmatched.

The chain uses TRBV2 and TRBJ1-5, with no clear D. The CDR3 is 14 amino acids. Between the trimmed V and J ends, which lost 4 bases and 3 bases, there was a span of 10 bases. From germline, CDR1 is SNHLY and CDR2 FYNNEI. The CDR3 DNA reads as TGTGCCAGCAGTGTCGGACTGGCCAATCAGCCCCAGCATTTT. It specifies CASSVGLANQPQHF.

The rearrangement links TRBV5-1 to TRBJ2-1, with 11 bases that match TRBD2. J gave up 3 bases and V 4 bases, and 3 bases lay outside the gene matches. The CDR3 runs 15 residues. Germline V gene lookup returns CDR1 SGHRS and CDR2 YFSETQ. DNA for the CDR3: TGCGCCAGCAGCGCGGGACTAGCGGACTACAATGAGCAGTTCTTC. It specifies CASSAGLADYNEQFF. The full variable domain, in which reference TRBV5-1 and TRBJ2-1 provide the parts outside the CDR3, is KAGVTQTPRYLIKTRGQQVTLSCSPISGHRSVSWYQQTPGQGLQFLFEYFSETQRNKGNFPGRFSGRQFSNSRSEMNVSTLELGDSALYLCASSAGLADYNEQFFGPGTRLTVL.